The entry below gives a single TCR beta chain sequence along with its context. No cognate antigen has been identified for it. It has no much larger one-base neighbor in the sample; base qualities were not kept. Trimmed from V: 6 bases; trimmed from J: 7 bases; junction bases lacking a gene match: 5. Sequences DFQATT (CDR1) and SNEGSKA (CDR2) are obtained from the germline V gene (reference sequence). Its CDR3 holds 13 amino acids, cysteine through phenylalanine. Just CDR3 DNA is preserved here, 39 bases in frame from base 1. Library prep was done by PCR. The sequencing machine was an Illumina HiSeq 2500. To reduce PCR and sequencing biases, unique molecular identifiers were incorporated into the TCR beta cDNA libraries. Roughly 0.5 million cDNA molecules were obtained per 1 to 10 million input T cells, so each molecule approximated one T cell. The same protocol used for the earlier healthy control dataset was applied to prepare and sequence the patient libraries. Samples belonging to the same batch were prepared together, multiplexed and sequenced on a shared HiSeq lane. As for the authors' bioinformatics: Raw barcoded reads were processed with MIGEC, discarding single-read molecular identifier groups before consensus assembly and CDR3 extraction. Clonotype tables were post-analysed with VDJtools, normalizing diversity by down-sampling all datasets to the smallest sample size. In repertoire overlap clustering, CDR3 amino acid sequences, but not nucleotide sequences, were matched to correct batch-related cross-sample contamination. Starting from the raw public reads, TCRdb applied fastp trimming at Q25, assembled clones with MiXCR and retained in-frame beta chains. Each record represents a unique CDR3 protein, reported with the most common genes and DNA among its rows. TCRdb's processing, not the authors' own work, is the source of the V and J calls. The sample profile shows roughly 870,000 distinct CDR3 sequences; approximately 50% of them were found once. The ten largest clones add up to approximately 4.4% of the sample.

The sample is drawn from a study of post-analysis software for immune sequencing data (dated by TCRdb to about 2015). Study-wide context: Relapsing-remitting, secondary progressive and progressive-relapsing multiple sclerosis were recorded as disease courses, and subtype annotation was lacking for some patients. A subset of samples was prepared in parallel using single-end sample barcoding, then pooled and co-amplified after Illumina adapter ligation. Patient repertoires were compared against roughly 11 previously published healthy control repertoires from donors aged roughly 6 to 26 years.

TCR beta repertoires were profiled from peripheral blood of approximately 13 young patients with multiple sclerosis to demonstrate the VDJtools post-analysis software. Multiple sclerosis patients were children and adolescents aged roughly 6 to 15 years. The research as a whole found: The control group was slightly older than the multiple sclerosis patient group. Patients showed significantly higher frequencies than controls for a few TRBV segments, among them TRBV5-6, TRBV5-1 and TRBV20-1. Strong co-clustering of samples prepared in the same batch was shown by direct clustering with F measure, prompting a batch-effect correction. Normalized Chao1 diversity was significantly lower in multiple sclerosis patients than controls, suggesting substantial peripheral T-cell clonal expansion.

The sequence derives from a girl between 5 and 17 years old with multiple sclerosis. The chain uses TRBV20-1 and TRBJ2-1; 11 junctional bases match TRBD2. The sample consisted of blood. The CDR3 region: CSAKLAGVNEQFF. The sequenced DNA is TGCAGTGCAAAACTAGCGGGAGTAAATGAGCAGTTCTTC.